These T cell receptor beta chains were read from a single sample in a study of blood T cell repertoires in COVID-19. Data came from immunoSEQ multiplex PCR; TCRdb stores just in-frame clones and leaves some out. The profile shows 70,000 or so clones, 75% of them singletons. The sample was peripheral blood. The receptor set was obtained from an older man with acute or convalescent COVID-19. Both conserved end residues are part of each CDR3. D genes are given only for firm matches. Only some rows state a clone size, as once, few, many or a class for expanded clones.

TRBV28	TRBD2	-	TRBJ2-1	CASQAGGNNEQFF	TGTGCCAGCCAAGCGGGAGGTAACAATGAGCAGTTCTTC
TRBV28	-	-	TRBJ2-5	CASSFGAETQYF	TGTGCCAGCAGTTTTGGGGCGGAGACCCAGTACTTC
TRBV9	-	-	TRBJ2-7	CASSAGPAGEQYF	TGTGCCAGCAGCGCCGGACCCGCGGGCGAGCAGTACTTC
TRBV5-1	-	once	TRBJ1-1	CASSRSGLATEAFF	TGCGCCAGCAGCCGGTCAGGACTAGCCACTGAAGCTTTCTTT
TRBV6-5	TRBD1	-	TRBJ1-4	CASARDRWDNEKLFF	TGTGCCAGCGCCAGGGACAGGTGGGATAATGAAAAACTGTTTTTT
TRBV27	-	once	TRBJ2-1	CASSLKAATTEQFF	TGTGCCAGCAGTTTAAAGGCAGCGACCACCGAGCAGTTCTTC
TRBV7-8	TRBD1	-	TRBJ2-3	CASSRPQTGGNTDTQYF	TGTGCCAGCAGCCGACCCCAGACAGGGGGTAACACAGATACGCAGTATTTT
TRBV7-3	-	-	TRBJ2-2	CASSPGINTGELFF	TGTGCCAGCAGCCCCGGGATAAACACCGGGGAGCTGTTTTTT
TRBV5-1	-	few	TRBJ2-7	CASSFQTAYEQYF	TGCGCCAGCAGCTTTCAAACGGCCTACGAGCAGTACTTC
TRBV5-1	-	-	TRBJ1-3	CASSLRGSVSRPGNTIYF	TGCGCCAGCAGCTTGAGAGGGTCAGTATCTCGGCCTGGAAACACCATATATTTT
TRBV27	TRBD2	-	TRBJ2-7	CASSFLPAGGGYEQYF	TGTGCCAGCAGTTTCCTCCCAGCGGGAGGGGGATACGAGCAGTACTTC
TRBV27	-	-	TRBJ1-6	CASAPTVFYNSPLHF	TGTGCCAGCGCCCCGACAGTCTTCTATAATTCACCCCTCCACTTT
TRBV7-8	-	few	TRBJ2-7	CASSLHQGPSYEQYF	TGTGCCAGCAGCTTACATCAGGGGCCCTCCTACGAGCAGTACTTC
TRBV28	-	-	TRBJ1-2	CASSLNGGGGYTF	TGTGCCAGCAGTCTAAACGGCGGGGGTGGCTACACCTTC
TRBV19	TRBD1	-	TRBJ1-2	CASSISGGYGYTF	TGTGCCAGTAGTATCTCAGGGGGCTATGGCTACACCTTC
TRBV24-1	-	once	TRBJ1-5	CATSDWSPGTGNQPQHF	TGTGCCACCAGTGATTGGTCTCCCGGGACTGGTAATCAGCCCCAGCATTTT